This TCR beta chain was sequenced during a study of blood T cell repertoires in COVID-19. Germline CDR1 MDHEN, CDR2 SYDVKM. Trimming took 1 base from V and 7 from J; bases not matched to a gene: 5. This CDR3 contains 14 residues. Data came from immunoSEQ multiplex PCR; TCRdb stores just in-frame clones and leaves some out. This sample has about 120,000 clones; approximately 77% occur once, and the top ten carry over 6.5%. The genes are TRBV28 and TRBJ2-7; 9 bases match TRBD1. The sequence came from a human donor in a cohort sampled during active COVID-19. Specimen: peripheral blood. For the CDR3, the DNA is TGTGCCAGCAGTTTATCCGGGACAGGGTGGGAGCAGTACTTC. Protein product: CASSLSGTGWEQYF.